This is a list of T cell receptor beta chains from one sample in a study of shared clonotypes between healthy human individuals. Libraries were prepared by immunoSEQ multiplex PCR; TCRdb keeps only in-frame clonotypes and omits some of them. The sample has under 1,100,000 clones, around 76% seen once. Material: memory CD4+ T cells sorted from blood. These receptors were collected from a man aged 18 to 35 in good health. CDR3s include the opening cysteine and the closing phenylalanine or tryptophan. Each record gives: J gene, V gene, D gene, CDR3 protein, CDR3 DNA. The D gene is left open where the match is weak.

j_gene: TRBJ1-5
v_gene: TRBV4-1
d_gene: TRBD1
CDR3aa: CASSQKRDRVTGQPQHF
CDR3nt: TGCGCCAGCAGCCAAAAAAGGGACAGGGTTACAGGTCAGCCCCAGCATTTT

j_gene: TRBJ1-4
v_gene: TRBV11-2
d_gene: NA
CDR3aa: CASSLDRGGEKLFF
CDR3nt: TGTGCCAGCAGCTTAGACAGGGGAGGAGAAAAACTGTTTTTT

j_gene: TRBJ1-1
v_gene: TRBV2
d_gene: NA
CDR3aa: CASTEGPEAFF
CDR3nt: TGTGCCAGCACCGAGGGTCCTGAAGCTTTCTTT

j_gene: TRBJ1-4
v_gene: TRBV7-3
d_gene: NA
CDR3aa: CASQRGLWVLKKLFF
CDR3nt: TGTGCCAGCCAAAGGGGTCTGTGGGTGTTGAAAAAACTGTTTTTT

j_gene: TRBJ2-3
v_gene: TRBV5-1
d_gene: TRBD1
CDR3aa: CASSLGQGRDTQYF
CDR3nt: TGCGCCAGCAGCTTGGGACAGGGGAGAGATACGCAGTATTTT

j_gene: TRBJ2-7
v_gene: TRBV7-2
d_gene: TRBD2
CDR3aa: CAIPGRANDEQYF
CDR3nt: TGTGCCATTCCGGGGAGGGCCAACGACGAGCAGTACTTC

j_gene: TRBJ2-2
v_gene: TRBV7-2
d_gene: NA
CDR3aa: CASSPSSPGELFF
CDR3nt: TGTGCCAGCAGCCCCAGCTCCCCCGGGGAGCTGTTTTTT

j_gene: TRBJ1-4
v_gene: TRBV6-5
d_gene: NA
CDR3aa: CASSFVKGREKLFF
CDR3nt: TGTGCCAGCAGTTTTGTGAAGGGTCGCGAAAAACTGTTTTTT

j_gene: TRBJ1-1
v_gene: TRBV21-1
d_gene: NA
CDR3aa: CASSPRGGSNTEAFF
CDR3nt: TGTGCCAGCAGCCCCCGAGGGGGGTCCAACACTGAAGCTTTCTTT

j_gene: TRBJ2-7
v_gene: TRBV10-1
d_gene: NA
CDR3aa: CASSLSGSYEQYF
CDR3nt: TGCGCCAGCAGCCTCTCCGGCTCCTACGAGCAGTACTTC

j_gene: TRBJ2-3
v_gene: TRBV7-2
d_gene: NA
CDR3aa: CASSLSRNTDTQYF
CDR3nt: TGTGCCAGCAGCTTAAGTCGGAACACAGATACGCAGTATTTT

j_gene: TRBJ2-1
v_gene: TRBV29-1
d_gene: NA
CDR3aa: CSVEVHNEQFF
CDR3nt: TGCAGCGTTGAGGTCCACAATGAGCAGTTCTTC

j_gene: TRBJ1-2
v_gene: TRBV30
d_gene: NA
CDR3aa: CAWNPPPYGYTF
CDR3nt: TGTGCCTGGAATCCCCCCCCCTATGGCTACACCTTC